The clone carrying this T cell receptor beta chain was seen a handful of times. Its specificity is not known. TCRdb re-called the reads with MiXCR, one entry per CDR3 protein. Here the sample spans about 130,000 distinct CDR3 sequences, more than 20% being singletons. The data were taken from a study of T cell repertoires in cytomegalovirus infection. The study's findings and limits: The response measured ex vivo was dominated by TCR beta clonotypes (HLA-C-restricted and CMV-specific).

The CDR3 covers 15 residues. V gave up 5 bases and J gave up 1 base, with 14 bases separating them. Germline V gene data show CDR1 as MGHRA and CDR2 as YSYEKL. This TCR derives from a human donor in good health (CMV status not recorded). Some clones in this sample may be carry-over from other donors' samples. The sequenced sample consisted of PBMCs, sequenced either directly or after in vitro stimulation (not recorded which). This rearrangement joins TRBV4-1 to TRBJ2-5; no clear D. The CDR3 region has the DNA TGCGCCAGCAGCTATACGGATCAGGTCCAAGAGACCCAGTACTTC. Its protein product is CASSYTDQVQETQYF.